These 8 T cell receptor beta chains were all obtained from the same sample, sequenced in a study of T-cell memory formation after mild COVID-19. TCRdb called the 5' RACE reads again in MiXCR, with one record for every CDR3 protein. The repertoire holds roughly 600,000 distinct CDR3 sequences, about a sixth seen once, with more than 10% in the top ten. The sample consisted of PBMCs or a T cell subset sorted from them (not recorded which). The receptors were sampled from an adult woman who had mild COVID-19 (a few samples of this study predate the infection). Cell type and time point are not known.

This clonotype was counted ten times or more. The V call is TRBV15, the J call TRBJ2-1, with D unclear. CDR1 LNHNV and CDR2 YYDKDF come from the germline V gene (reference sequence). V lost 0 bases and J lost 6, with 9 bases in between. This CDR3 is built from 14 residues. Here the CDR3 DNA reads TGTGCCACCAGCAGAGATTTCTCAGCCAATGAGCAGTTCTTC. This encodes CATSRDFSANEQFF.

This chain links TRBV12-3 or TRBV12-4 with TRBJ2-3; 15 nucleotides line up with TRBD2. The V and J ends lost 6 bases and 0 bases, in that order; junction bases with no gene match: 10. The CDR3 is 19 amino acids. CDR3 coding DNA: TGTGCCAGCAGGTCCTCTCCGGGACTAGCGGGGGGCAGCACAGATACGCAGTATTTT. This encodes CASRSSPGLAGGSTDTQYF.

This clonotype was detected a few times. The V and J genes are TRBV20-1 and TRBJ1-4; TRBD1 might be the D (5 bases). V was shortened by 1 base and J by 4 bases, with 13 bases between the two germline ends. CDR1 and CDR2 from the germline V gene are DFQATT and SNEGSKA (reference sequence). The CDR3 extends over 15 amino acids. In DNA form, the CDR3 reads TGCAGTGCTAGAGCCACCACAGGTTATAATGAAAAACTGTTTTTT. The encoded protein is CSARATTGYNEKLFF.

The chain joins TRBV29-1 to TRBJ2-3; 8 nucleotides align to TRBD2. Germline values: CDR1 SQVTM, CDR2 ANQGSEA. With V trimmed by 4 bases and J by 4 bases, 7 bases remained unmatched. The CDR3 contains 14 residues. The CDR3 DNA reads TGCAGCGTTGTGCCCAGCGGGAGCGCAGATACGCAGTATTTT. Amino acids: CSVVPSGSADTQYF.

This chain connects TRBV7-3 to TRBJ2-3, with TRBD2 identical over 9 bases. The CDR3 spans 13 residues. CDR1 and CDR2 from the germline V gene are SGHTA and FQGTGA. Trimming removed 4 bases from V and 8 bases from J; junction bases left unmatched: 4. The CDR3 DNA sequence: TGTGCCAGCAGCTGGACGACTAGCGGTACGCAGTATTTT. Amino acids: CASSWTTSGTQYF. The full variable domain, with the rest looked up from reference TRBV7-3 and TRBJ2-3, is GAGVSQTPSNKVTEKGKYVELRCDPISGHTALYWYRQSLGQGPEFLIYFQGTGAADDSGLPNDRFFAVRPEGSVSTLKIQRTERGDSAVYLCASSWTTSGTQYFGPGTRLTVL.

The rearrangement uses TRBV7-2 and TRBJ2-7; D perhaps matches TRBD2 (6 bases). V shed 5 bases and J shed 2 bases, with 16 bases lying between them. This CDR3 contains 15 residues. Germline CDR1 reads SGHTA; CDR2 reads FQGNSA. The CDR3, as DNA: TGTGCCAGCAGCCCCTGGGACTCAAGTCCCTACGAGCAGTACTTC. Protein product: CASSPWDSSPYEQYF.

The V gene is TRBV2, the J gene TRBJ2-3, with TRBD1 identical over 11 bases. The CDR3 extends over 16 amino acids. The V gene's germline CDR1 is SNHLY and CDR2 FYNNEI. J gave up 5 bases and V 4 bases, and 8 bases lay outside the gene matches. The CDR3: CASSVVRTGGEDTQYF. The CDR3 DNA is TGTGCCAGCAGTGTTGTTCGGACAGGGGGCGAAGATACGCAGTATTTT.

The genes are TRBV5-1 and TRBJ2-6; 7 nucleotides line up with TRBD1. CDR3 length equals 17 residues. After removal of 0 bases from V and 0 bases from J, the junction contained 3 bases not matched to a gene. The V gene's germline CDR1 is SGHRS and CDR2 YFSETQ. The CDR3 nucleotides read TGCGCCAGCAGCTTGGGGCCAGGGGGCTCTGGGGCCAACGTCCTGACTTTC. Protein: CASSLGPGGSGANVLTF.